This TCR beta chain comes out of a study of a mutant IDH1 vaccine in newly diagnosed glioma. Study context: Treated patients, averaging approximately 40 years, were roughly 62% male and about 40% female. Antecedent treatment encompassed radiotherapy, temozolomide, or their combination; the majority received both.

General study findings and limits: Immune responses induced by the vaccine were seen in about 93% of patients, spanning multiple MHC alleles. It seemed that pseudoprogression was not linked to changes in the top peripheral T cell clonotypes.

A remark on this clone: Its antigen remains unknown.

Assay: immunoSEQ multiplex PCR; the TCRdb copy retains only in-frame clones and omits some. The repertoire holds around 92,000 clones, with roughly 85% as singletons. This sample's time point: baseline, week 1 (first vaccination visit). The treatment here: pre-vaccination baseline after standard-of-care therapy. This specimen was PBMCs, taken from a glioma patient treated with radiotherapy, temozolomide or both. This TCR was recovered from a woman aged 50 to 60 with glioma.

The CDR3 DNA follows: TGTGCCAGCAGTTCGGACAGGGTCGCCTACGAGCAGTACTTC. This gives the protein CASSSDRVAYEQYF. V and J are TRBV27 and TRBJ2-7; 8 bases align to TRBD1. The length of the CDR3 is 14 residues. V gave up 4 bases and J gave up 2 bases; unmatched junction bases: 4. Germline V lookup: CDR1 MNHEY, CDR2 SMNVEV (reference sequence).